Shown below are 18 T cell receptor beta chains from a single sample sequenced in a study of CD8 T cells in acute hepatitis C reinfection. Stated time point: naive CD8 control sorted from an acute-time-point sample. The data were produced by immunoSEQ multiplex PCR, yet TCRdb's version contains in-frame clones alone and is incomplete. The sample records 30,000 to 45,000 clones, approximately 85% being singletons. Sequenced sample: naive CD8+ T cells from PBMCs. The receptors shown here come from a young woman who spontaneously cleared hepatitis C infection.

This sequence joins TRBV27 and TRBJ1-1; weak D call: TRBD1 (5 bases). The CDR3 loop spans 11 amino acids. Germline V gene sequence: CDR1 MNHEY, CDR2 SMNVEV (reference sequence). V dropped 11 bases and J dropped 7 bases, with 14 bases sitting between them. CDR3 in DNA: TGTGCCGTTGAGACGAGGGGTGAAGCTTTCTTT. Its protein is CAVETRGEAFF.

The chain couples TRBV27 to TRBJ2-3; D is unresolved. From germline, CDR1 is MNHEY and CDR2 SMNVEV (reference sequence). Trimming left V 5 bases short and J 1 base short, with 10 bases between. The CDR3 is 14 residues long. CDR3: CASSRSVGTDTQYF. The DNA of the CDR3 is TGTGCCAGCAGTCGGAGTGTGGGCACAGATACGCAGTATTTT.

Concerning this clone: One end of the junction does not line up with germline, which may come from a read error. The chain links TRBV30 to TRBJ2-1, with a weak D call TRBD1 (6 bases). This CDR3 has 15 amino acids. The V gene's germline CDR1 is GTSNPN and CDR2 SVGIG (reference sequence). CDR3 residues: CAWSPYGTPYNEQFF. CDR3 nucleotide sequence: TGTGCCTGGAGTCCCTACGGGACACCTTACAACGAGCAGTTCTTC.

This clone was recorded a few times. The rearrangement links TRBV19 to TRBJ1-2; D may be TRBD1 (6 bases). Trimming stripped 3 bases from V and 3 bases from J, with 17 bases between. The CDR3 contains 16 residues. Germline V gives CDR1 LNHDA, CDR2 SQIVND (reference sequence). This chain's CDR3 is CASSIFWAGDHYGYTF. In DNA form, the CDR3 reads TGTGCCAGTAGTATCTTTTGGGCAGGGGATCACTATGGCTACACCTTC.

The rearrangement joins TRBV6-1 to TRBJ2-3; D possibly corresponds to TRBD1 (5 bases). This CDR3 is 15 amino acids long. The V end was cut by 6 bases, the J end by 0 bases, with 13 bases between. Germline V gives CDR1 MNHNS, CDR2 SASEGT. The CDR3 region is CASRRQRASTDTQYF. The CDR3 bases are TGTGCCAGCAGAAGACAGCGTGCTAGCACAGATACGCAGTATTTT.

The chain combines TRBV2 with TRBJ1-1; D remains ambiguous. Germline-derived CDR1 and CDR2 are SNHLY and FYNNEI. V shed 2 bases and J shed 0 bases, with 4 bases lying between them. The CDR3 loop spans 13 amino acids. The CDR3 spells CASSEYLNTEAFF. CDR3 nucleotides: TGTGCCAGCAGTGAATATTTGAACACTGAAGCTTTCTTT.

This clone was detected a few times. The chain is built from TRBV6-4 and TRBJ1-2; D is perhaps TRBD1 (5 bases). The CDR3 length is 12 residues. The germline gives CDR1 MRHNA, CDR2 SNTAGT. CDR3: CLKGLPMPGYTF. In DNA, the CDR3 is TGTTTAAAGGGACTCCCTATGCCTGGCTACACCTTC.

This clone has just one count. This sequence joins TRBV11-1 and TRBJ2-7; D might be TRBD2 (6 bases). The germline V gene encodes CDR1 SGHAT and CDR2 FQDESV (reference sequence). V shed 8 bases and J shed 0 bases, with 11 bases lying between them. This CDR3 comprises 13 residues. CDR3 DNA: TGTGCCAGCGTTGCGGGGCCCTCCTACGAGCAGTACTTC. It codes for CASVAGPSYEQYF.

The sample holds a few counts of this clone. The genes are TRBV27 and TRBJ2-2; perhaps TRBD2 as D (6 bases). Trimming took 8 bases from V and 5 from J, leaving 6 bases between them. CDR3 length: 11 residues. The germline V gene has CDR1 MNHEY and CDR2 SMNVEV (reference sequence). The CDR3 DNA reads TGTGCCAGCCGGGAGACCGGGGAGCTGTTTTTT. As protein: CASRETGELFF.

The rearrangement links TRBV4-1 to TRBJ2-1, with D maybe TRBD1 (6 bases). V lost 2 bases, J lost 4 bases, and 12 bases lay in between. Germline-derived CDR1 and CDR2 are MGHRA and YSYEKL. The CDR3 spans 15 residues. The CDR3: CASSQRGTLYNEQFF. The CDR3 coding sequence is TGCGCCAGCAGCCAAAGGGGGACCCTGTACAATGAGCAGTTCTTC.

The chain combines TRBV25-1 with TRBJ2-7; perhaps TRBD2 as D (6 bases). V gave up 2 bases and J gave up 2 bases, with 10 bases separating them. Germline-derived CDR1 and CDR2 are MGHDK and SYGVNS. This CDR3 region has 14 residues. CDR3 amino acids: CASSEISGPYEQYF. The CDR3 DNA reads TGTGCCAGCAGTGAAATTAGCGGACCCTACGAGCAGTACTTC.

This sequence joins TRBV12-5 and TRBJ1-1; D not certain. Germline lookup yields CDR1 LGHNT and CDR2 FRNRAP. The CDR3 has 12 residues. V was trimmed by 1 base and J by 4 bases, leaving 4 bases between them. DNA for the CDR3: TGTGCTAGTGGTTTGGGGCGCACTGAAGCTTTCTTT. Amino acid sequence: CASGLGRTEAFF. The whole variable domain, remainder taken from reference TRBV12-5 and TRBJ1-1, is DARVTQTPRHKVTEMGQEVTMRCQPILGHNTVFWYRQTMMQGLELLAYFRNRAPLDDSGMPKDRFSAEMPDATLATLKIQPSEPRDSAVYFCASGLGRTEAFFGQGTRLTVV.

The gene calls are TRBV5-1 and TRBJ2-7; tentative D call: TRBD2 (5 bases). The CDR3 totals 14 residues. V lost 0 bases to trimming and J lost 4 bases, with 11 bases between them. The germline gives CDR1 SGHRS, CDR2 YFSETQ. Here the CDR3 DNA reads TGCGCCAGCAGCTTGGGGCTAGCCCTATACGAGCAGTACTTC. It encodes CASSLGLALYEQYF. The variable domain in full, with the rest retrieved from reference TRBV5-1 and TRBJ2-7, is KAGVTQTPRYLIKTRGQQVTLSCSPISGHRSVSWYQQTPGQGLQFLFEYFSETQRNKGNFPGRFSGRQFSNSRSEMNVSTLELGDSALYLCASSLGLALYEQYFGPGTRLTVT.

This rearrangement joins TRBV27 to TRBJ1-5, with TRBD1 identical over 11 bases. In germline, CDR1 is MNHEY, CDR2 SMNVEV (reference sequence). V shed 3 bases, J shed 9 bases, and the junction held 4 bases outside the gene matches. The CDR3 extends over 14 amino acids. DNA for the CDR3: TGTGCCAGCAGTTTCGGGACAGGGGGACCGCCCCAGCATTTT. Translation: CASSFGTGGPPQHF.

DNA for the CDR3: TGTGCCACCAGCAGAGATCGTCGGCCTGGCGAGCAGTACTTC. Translated: CATSRDRRPGEQYF. The rearrangement links TRBV15 to TRBJ2-7; D remains unclear. The germline V gene encodes CDR1 LNHNV and CDR2 YYDKDF (reference sequence). This CDR3 is built from 14 residues. V lost 0 bases, J lost 6 bases, and 12 bases lay in between.

There are a few counts of this clone. This chain links TRBV4-1 with TRBJ2-7; D may be TRBD1 (7 bases). The CDR3 has 13 residues. Germline-derived CDR1 and CDR2 are MGHRA and YSYEKL. Trimming shortened V by 4 bases and J by 3 bases, and 10 bases separated the two germline ends. Here the CDR3 reads CASSRGTDYEQYF. The DNA of the CDR3 is TGCGCCAGCAGCCGCGGGACAGACTACGAGCAGTACTTC.

This chain connects TRBV28 to TRBJ1-1; no clear D gene. CDR3 length equals 11 residues. V was cut by 3 bases and J by 3 bases, with 2 bases left in between. CDR1 is MDHEN, CDR2 SYDVKM, per germline. In DNA, the CDR3 is TGTGCCAGCAGTTTGGACACTGAAGCTTTCTTT. Its protein is CASSLDTEAFF.

The V call is TRBV6-1, the J call TRBJ2-7; 11 nucleotides agree with TRBD2. In germline, CDR1 is MNHNS, CDR2 SASEGT. V lost 6 bases and J lost 2; bases outside the gene matches: 3. This CDR3 comprises 14 residues. The CDR3 DNA reads TGTGCCAGCAGAGAGACTAGCGGGACCTACGAGCAGTACTTC. Amino acids: CASRETSGTYEQYF.